These T cell receptor beta chains were read from a single sample in a study of CD4 T cells in relation to SARS-CoV-2 and coronaviruses. TCRdb keeps only in-frame clones here, not all; method: immunoSEQ multiplex PCR. The sample has 68,000 or so clones; approximately 93% are singletons. Sequencing was carried out using naive CD4+ T cells from PBMCs. These receptors all come from a human donor in good health. Each CDR3 is given without its conserved first and last residue.

v_call	j_call	cdr3_aa
TRBV7-2	TRBJ1-1	ASSFLGGTEAF
TRBV7-3	TRBJ2-6	ASSHTGTGRSGANVLT
TRBV27	TRBJ1-5	ASSELSDRANQPQH
TRBV4-1	TRBJ1-5	ASSQDDSNQPQH
TRBV29-1	TRBJ1-2	SVVGRQGANYGYT
TRBV6-5	TRBJ2-4	ASSTSAKNIQY
TRBV5-5	TRBJ1-2	ASSLDGRTFYGYT
TRBV19	TRBJ2-7	ASSIGSAGGYEQY
TRBV5-1	TRBJ2-2	ASSLGDKTNTGELF
TRBV6-2/TRBV6-3	TRBJ2-7	ASSSRQAFSYEQY
TRBV7-2	TRBJ2-7	ASSLGTSGEIYEQY
TRBV5-1	TRBJ1-2	ASSLAEGLDYGYT
TRBV2	TRBJ1-3	ASSLQGVGGNTIY
TRBV4-3	TRBJ2-7	ASSQERQVPYEQY
TRBV5-4	TRBJ2-7	ASSLAGRQAGYEQY
TRBV4-1	TRBJ2-1	ASSQDHPGTGVNEQF
TRBV5-4	TRBJ2-1	ASKIRQGGNEQF
TRBV2	TRBJ1-5	ASSPLSNQPQH
TRBV2	TRBJ2-5	ASSQDSETQY
TRBV7-9	TRBJ2-7	ASSSGSSYEQY
TRBV27	TRBJ2-5	ASSLGTSGETQY
TRBV2	TRBJ1-4	ASSTTRSGEKLF
TRBV2	TRBJ2-3	ASRGLAAISTDTQY
TRBV7-2	TRBJ2-5	ASSFQGGETQY
TRBV3-1/TRBV3-2	TRBJ2-3	ASSQGVTDTQY
TRBV4-1	TRBJ2-2	ASSRPGSPFGELF
TRBV19	TRBJ1-5	ASQLPGQGTSNQPQH
TRBV5-1	TRBJ1-6	ASSLGQGPHSPLH
TRBV20-1	TRBJ2-7	SARVSYEQY
TRBV6-5	TRBJ2-4	ASIRSGSDIQY
TRBV5-1	TRBJ1-6	ASSSLSGPSPLH
TRBV6-5	TRBJ2-7	ASSRHSTAYEQY
TRBV7-3	TRBJ2-1	ASSLRPSSGDEQF
TRBV6-5	TRBJ2-7	ASRPSGTSYEQY
TRBV5-1	TRBJ1-6	ASSRDGTGASPLH
TRBV7-2	TRBJ2-7	ASSLGRAHDEQY
TRBV2	TRBJ1-1	ASSLQGEGTEAF
TRBV5-1	TRBJ1-6	ASSLAWGTRGDSPLH
TRBV18	TRBJ2-5	ASSPPDGVTQY
TRBV19	TRBJ2-1	ASSNRQLDEQF